This passage covers 7 T cell receptor beta chains from one sample sequenced in a study of blood T cell repertoires in COVID-19. Only in-frame clones appear in the TCRdb table, and some are missing; sequencing was by immunoSEQ multiplex PCR. The sample comprises approximately 110,000 clones, about 82% of which are singletons, and around 5% rests with the top ten. Sequences were obtained from peripheral blood. These TCRs come from a human donor in a cohort sampled during active COVID-19.

The V and J genes are TRBV11-3 and TRBJ2-3, with 8 bases aligning to TRBD2. The CDR3 totals 19 residues. J lost 4 bases, V lost 1 base, and 16 bases had no gene match. In germline, CDR1 is SGHNT, CDR2 YENEEA. In DNA, the CDR3 is TGTGCCAGCAGCTTAGCGGAGCCAAGCGGGGGTACAACCGCAGATACGCAGTATTTT. This encodes CASSLAEPSGGTTADTQYF.

V usage is TRBV5-8 and J usage is TRBJ2-3, with D possibly being TRBD2 (6 bases). Trimming took off 4 bases at V and 5 bases at J, with 20 bases between the two ends. This CDR3 has 16 amino acids. Germline CDR1 is SGHTS and CDR2 is YDEGEE. CDR3 nucleotide sequence: TGTGCCAGCAGCCCAGGCGGGGTGTATACAGGAGATACGCAGTATTTT. Its protein product is CASSPGGVYTGDTQYF.

In its sample, this clone was seen once. CDR3 protein: CASSLDGGRTEAFF. DNA of the CDR3: TGTGCCAGCAGTTTAGACGGGGGTAGGACTGAAGCTTTCTTT. The V and J genes are TRBV27 and TRBJ1-1, with TRBD1 as a possible D gene (5 bases). Trimming removed 2 bases from V and 5 bases from J, with 12 bases in between. Germline V gives CDR1 MNHEY, CDR2 SMNVEV (reference sequence). The CDR3 covers 14 residues.

This chain uses TRBV19 with TRBJ1-2, with TRBD1 as a possible D gene (6 bases). Trimming pared 10 bases from V and 2 bases from J, leaving 14 bases between. Germline CDR1 LNHDA, CDR2 SQIVND (reference sequence). The CDR3 has 13 residues. The CDR3 is CATNSGVNYGYTF. In DNA form, the CDR3 reads TGTGCCACAAACTCAGGGGTAAACTATGGCTACACCTTC.

The chain recombines TRBV19 with TRBJ1-4, with 9 bases fitting TRBD1. The CDR3 totals 15 residues. Germline assignment: CDR1 LNHDA and CDR2 SQIVND (reference sequence). With V trimmed by 6 bases and J by 8 bases, 10 bases remained unmatched. The CDR3 sequence is CASSPFTGGAEKLFF. CDR3 bases: TGTGCCAGTAGCCCCTTTACAGGGGGCGCCGAAAAACTGTTTTTT.

This clone is a singleton in its sample. Additional DNA sequences in this sample encode the identical CDR3. The V call is TRBV5-1, the J call TRBJ1-3; TRBD1 matches at 7 bases. In germline, CDR1 is SGHRS, CDR2 YFSETQ. The CDR3 has 14 amino acids. V shed 4 bases and J 4 bases; nucleotides not matched to a gene: 5. DNA for the CDR3: TGCGCCAGCAGCCTCGGGACAGACGGAAACACCATATATTTT. Translating gives CASSLGTDGNTIYF.

The V gene is TRBV27, the J gene TRBJ1-5; a weak D match, TRBD1 (5 bases). The germline V gene encodes CDR1 MNHEY and CDR2 SMNVEV (reference sequence). This CDR3 contains 16 residues. V shed 2 bases and J shed 1 base, with 12 bases lying between them. CDR3 sequence reads: CASSLGRGVSNQPQHF. The CDR3 DNA reads as TGTGCCAGCAGTTTAGGTCGGGGGGTGAGCAATCAGCCCCAGCATTTT.